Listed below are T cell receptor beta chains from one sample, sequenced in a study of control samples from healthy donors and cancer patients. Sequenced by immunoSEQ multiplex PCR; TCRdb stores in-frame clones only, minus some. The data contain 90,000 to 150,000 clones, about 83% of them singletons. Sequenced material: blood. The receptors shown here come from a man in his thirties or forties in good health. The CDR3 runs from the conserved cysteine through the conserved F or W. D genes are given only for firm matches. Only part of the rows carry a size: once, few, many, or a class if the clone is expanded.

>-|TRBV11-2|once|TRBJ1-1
CASSLVEGAEAFF
TGTGCCAGCAGCTTAGTGGAGGGGGCTGAAGCTTTCTTT
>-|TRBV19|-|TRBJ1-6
CASSYRSSYNSPLHF
TGTGCCAGTAGTTACAGGAGCTCCTATAATTCACCCCTCCACTTT
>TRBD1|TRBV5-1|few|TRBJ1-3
CASSIGQGSGNTIYF
TGCGCCAGCAGCATAGGACAGGGATCAGGAAACACCATATATTTT
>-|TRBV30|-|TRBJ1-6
CAWSIGTSPLHF
TGTGCCTGGAGTATCGGGACTTCACCCCTCCACTTT
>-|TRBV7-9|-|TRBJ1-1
CASSLYQGEAFF
TGTGCCAGCAGCTTATATCAGGGTGAAGCTTTCTTT
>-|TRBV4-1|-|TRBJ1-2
CASSQEWRQLNYGYTF
TGCGCCAGCAGCCAAGAGTGGAGACAGCTTAACTATGGCTACACCTTC
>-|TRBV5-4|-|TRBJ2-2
CASRSGVRGTGELFF
TGTGCCAGCAGATCAGGGGTTAGGGGCACCGGGGAGCTGTTTTTT
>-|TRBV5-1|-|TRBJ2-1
CASSLGTMNNEQFF
TGCGCCAGCAGCTTAGGGACCATGAACAATGAGCAGTTCTTC
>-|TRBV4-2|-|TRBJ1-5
CASSQDYGGNQPQHF
TGTGCCAGCAGCCAAGATTACGGAGGCAATCAGCCCCAGCATTTT
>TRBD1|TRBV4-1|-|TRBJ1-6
CASSQVGVGQGGSPLHF
TGCGCCAGCAGCCAAGTGGGCGTAGGACAGGGAGGGTCACCCCTCCACTTT
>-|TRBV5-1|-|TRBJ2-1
CASSLVAVSYNEQFF
TGCGCCAGCAGCTTGGTGGCAGTCTCCTACAATGAGCAGTTCTTC
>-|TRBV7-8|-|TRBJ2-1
CASSLQPWGPGSYNEQFF
TGTGCCAGCAGCCTCCAACCGTGGGGGCCCGGCTCCTACAATGAGCAGTTCTTC
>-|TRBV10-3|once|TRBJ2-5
CAISPVGVARETQYF
TGTGCCATCAGTCCCGTCGGGGTAGCCCGGGAGACCCAGTACTTC